The clone carrying this T cell receptor (beta chain) was detected only a few times. Its antigen is not known. Quantitative 5'-RACE with molecular barcodes was used to make the TCR beta libraries. TCRdb reanalysed the 5' RACE reads using MiXCR and keeps one entry per CDR3 protein. This table holds a few hundred thousand distinct CDR3 sequences, around 20% found once. These data belong to a study of CD8 T cells in ankylosing spondylitis. Whole-study results and caveats: Blood from ankylosing spondylitis patients appeared to carry a characteristic roughly eight-variant TCR beta motif. Peripheral blood held disease-linked clones only at relatively low frequency, and these were CD8+.

V trimming: 0 bases; J trimming: 4 bases; junction bases outside the gene matches: 7. From germline, CDR1 is SGHKS and CDR2 YYEKEE (reference sequence). The CDR3 totals 16 residues. This chain joins TRBV5-5 and TRBJ2-7, with TRBD2 matching over 10 bases. Specimen: blood, either unsorted or a sorted T cell fraction (not recorded which). The receptor's source is a female donor with ankylosing spondylitis or in good health (not recorded which). CDR3 coding DNA: TGTGCCAGCAGCTTGGCCCCTCTAGCGGGAGAATACGAGCAGTACTTC. Its translation: CASSLAPLAGEYEQYF. Together with reference TRBV5-5 and TRBJ2-7, the CDR3 gives the full variable domain: DAGVTQSPTHLIKTRGQQVTLRCSPISGHKSVSWYQQVLGQGPQFIFQYYEKEERGRGNFPDRFSARQFPNYSSELNVNALLLGDSALYLCASSLAPLAGEYEQYFGPGTRLTVT.